The 17 T cell receptor beta chains listed next were all sequenced from one sample in a study of siplizumab effects on memory and regulatory T cells. Assay used: immunoSEQ multiplex PCR; TCRdb lists only in-frame clones, some missing. The sample contains 87,000 or so clones, 85% to 95% of which appear only once. The sample consisted of non-Treg CD4+ T cells sorted from blood. These receptors came from a human donor in good health.

This chain joins TRBV6-1 and TRBJ2-3, with D maybe TRBD1 (6 bases). The CDR3 sequence is 15 residues long. V was trimmed by 8 bases and J by 2 bases, leaving 17 bases between them. The germline V gene encodes CDR1 MNHNS and CDR2 SASEGT. CDR3: CASLRFTGNTDTQYF. The CDR3 bases are TGTGCCAGCCTCCGCTTTACAGGGAACACAGATACGCAGTATTTT.

This clone was found a few times. This rearrangement joins TRBV11-1 to TRBJ2-5, with 7 bases lining up with TRBD1. Per the germline V gene, CDR1 is SGHAT and CDR2 is FQDESV (reference sequence). J lost 2 bases, V lost 1 base, and 7 bases had no gene match. The CDR3 covers 16 residues. CDR3 DNA sequence: TGTGCCAGCAGCTTAGATCCGGCAGGGGGTCAAGAGACCCAGTACTTC. It codes for CASSLDPAGGQETQYF.

V gene TRBV11-3 combines with J gene TRBJ1-2, with a weak D call TRBD1 (5 bases). Germline V gene sequence: CDR1 SGHNT, CDR2 YENEEA. CDR3 length: 13 amino acids. Between the trimmed V and J ends, which lost 5 bases and 4 bases, there was a span of 11 bases. The DNA of the CDR3 is TGTGCCAGCAGCCCCGGGGGTTTCTATGGCTACACCTTC. This translates into CASSPGGFYGYTF.

The chain joins TRBV6-5 to TRBJ2-2; tentative D call: TRBD1 (6 bases). Germline CDR1 reads MNHEY; CDR2 reads SVGAGI. V lost 5 bases to trimming and J lost 1 base, with 8 bases between them. This CDR3 contains 14 residues. CDR3 in DNA: TGTGCCAGCAGTCTGACAGGGAACACCGGGGAGCTGTTTTTT. Amino acids: CASSLTGNTGELFF.

The genes are TRBV6-1 and TRBJ1-6, with D uncertain. Trimming removed 3 bases from V and 10 bases from J, with 16 bases in between. CDR3 size: 15 residues. Germline loops: CDR1 MNHNS, CDR2 SASEGT. The CDR3 is CASSDGNPLASPLHF. The CDR3 region has the DNA TGTGCCAGCAGTGATGGCAACCCACTGGCATCACCCCTCCACTTT.

The chain has TRBV5-1 and TRBJ1-5; D perhaps matches TRBD1 (5 bases). Germline V gene data show CDR1 as SGHRS and CDR2 as YFSETQ. V gave up 0 bases and J gave up 4 bases, with 11 bases separating them. This CDR3 spans 15 amino acids. CDR3 residues: CASSLDTGGNQPQHF. As DNA, the CDR3 is TGCGCCAGCAGCTTGGATACCGGGGGAAATCAGCCCCAGCATTTT.

V and J are TRBV7-8 and TRBJ2-7; D call uncertain. The CDR3 covers 15 residues. The germline V gene encodes CDR1 SGHVS and CDR2 FQNEAQ. The V end lost 4 bases, the J end lost 3 bases, and 16 bases lay between the germline ends. The CDR3 spells CASSSPGLGHYEQYF. The CDR3, as DNA: TGTGCCAGCAGCTCCCCCGGGCTAGGCCACTACGAGCAGTACTTC.

The CDR3 sequence: CASSFQVRRNEQFF. Here the CDR3 DNA reads TGTGCCAGCAGCTTCCAGGTCCGGCGCAATGAGCAGTTCTTC. The V call is TRBV11-1, the J call TRBJ2-1; D call uncertain. The CDR3 has 14 residues. V was clipped by 3 bases and J by 6 bases, with 12 bases between them. Germline V gene data show CDR1 as SGHAT and CDR2 as FQDESV (reference sequence).

The chain links TRBV18 to TRBJ2-5; 10 nucleotides match TRBD2. The V and J ends lost 4 bases and 1 base, in that order; junction bases with no gene match: 6. There are 16 residues in the CDR3. Germline V CDR1 and CDR2: KGHSH, LQKENI. The CDR3: CASSLSSGGSQETQYF. CDR3 in DNA: TGTGCCAGCTCACTCTCTAGCGGGGGCAGCCAAGAGACCCAGTACTTC.

The chain employs TRBV19 and TRBJ2-5; 9 nucleotides agree with TRBD1. Germline V gene data show CDR1 as LNHDA and CDR2 as SQIVND (reference sequence). The CDR3 is made up of 17 amino acids. Trimming removed 4 bases from V and 1 base from J; junction bases left unmatched: 10. CDR3 DNA: TGTGCCAGTAGTACCCCGGGACAGGGCCGGTTCCAAGAGACCCAGTACTTC. Amino acid sequence: CASSTPGQGRFQETQYF.

This clone was counted once. The chain carries TRBV7-8 and TRBJ2-7, with 9 bases lining up with TRBD2. The CDR3 totals 16 residues. Germline CDR1 is SGHVS and CDR2 is FQNEAQ. J was trimmed by 2 bases and V by 5 bases; bases with no gene match: 10. CDR3 sequence: CASSPRVAGAPYEQYF. Here the CDR3 DNA reads TGTGCCAGCAGCCCTCGGGTAGCGGGGGCCCCCTACGAGCAGTACTTC.

This chain joins TRBV19 and TRBJ2-5, with TRBD2 matching over 9 bases. The CDR3 extends over 16 amino acids. The V gene end was trimmed by 3 bases and the J gene end by 6 bases; junction bases not matched to a gene: 11. Germline V gene lookup returns CDR1 LNHDA and CDR2 SQIVND (reference sequence). CDR3 sequence reads: CASSMWSSGDGKTQYF. Here the CDR3 DNA reads TGTGCCAGTAGTATGTGGTCTAGCGGGGATGGAAAGACCCAGTACTTC.

The chain joins TRBV5-4 to TRBJ2-7; 7 nucleotides line up with TRBD1. The V gene's germline CDR1 is SGHNT and CDR2 YYREEE (reference sequence). The CDR3 contains 13 residues. Trimming took 2 bases from V and 2 from J; bases not matched to a gene: 1. Written as DNA, the CDR3 is TGTGCCAGCAGCTTACAGGGGCCCTACGAGCAGTACTTC. This encodes CASSLQGPYEQYF.

The genes are TRBV6-1 and TRBJ2-5; D is undetermined. The CDR3 has 12 amino acids. Germline V gives CDR1 MNHNS, CDR2 SASEGT. V was pared by 6 bases and J by 3 bases, with 8 bases between. CDR3 sequence: CASSPREETQYF. The DNA of the CDR3 is TGTGCCAGCAGCCCGCGAGAAGAGACCCAGTACTTC.

This sequence joins TRBV12-2 and TRBJ2-1; the table gives TRBD2 as D, unverified against the DNA. TRBV12-2 is annotated as a pseudogene. The CDR3 spans 15 residues. This chain's CDR3 is CASRLSASGDNEQFF. CDR3 in DNA: TGTGCAAGTCGCTTAAGCGCTAGCGGGGACAATGAGCAGTTCTTC.

The CDR3 DNA reads as TGTGCCAGTAGTCAGGGCGGGGGCACTGAAGCTTTCTTT. Translated: CASSQGGGTEAFF. V and J are TRBV19 and TRBJ1-1, with D maybe TRBD1 (5 bases). This CDR3 region has 13 residues. The germline V gene encodes CDR1 LNHDA and CDR2 SQIVND (reference sequence). Trimming took 5 bases from V and 4 from J, leaving 11 bases between them.

In its sample, this clone was seen once. The gene calls are TRBV5-1 and TRBJ1-2, with D unclear. Per the germline V gene, CDR1 is SGHRS and CDR2 is YFSETQ. The CDR3 loop spans 14 amino acids. Trimming left V 4 bases short and J 2 bases short, with 12 bases between. CDR3 bases: TGCGCCAGCAGCGCCGGACCAGAGAACTATGGCTACACCTTC. The encoded protein is CASSAGPENYGYTF.